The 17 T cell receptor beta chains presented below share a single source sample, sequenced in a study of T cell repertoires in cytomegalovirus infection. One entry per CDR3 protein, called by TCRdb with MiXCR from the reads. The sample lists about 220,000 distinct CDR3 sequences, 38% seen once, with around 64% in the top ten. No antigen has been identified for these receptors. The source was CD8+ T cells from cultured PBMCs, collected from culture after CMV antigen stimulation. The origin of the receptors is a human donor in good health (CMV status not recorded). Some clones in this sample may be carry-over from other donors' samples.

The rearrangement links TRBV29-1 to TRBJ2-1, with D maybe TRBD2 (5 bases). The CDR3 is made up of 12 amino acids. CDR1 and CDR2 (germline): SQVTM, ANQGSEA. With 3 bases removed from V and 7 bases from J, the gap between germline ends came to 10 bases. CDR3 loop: CSVERGRNEQFF. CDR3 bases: TGCAGCGTTGAGCGTGGGAGAAATGAGCAGTTCTTC.

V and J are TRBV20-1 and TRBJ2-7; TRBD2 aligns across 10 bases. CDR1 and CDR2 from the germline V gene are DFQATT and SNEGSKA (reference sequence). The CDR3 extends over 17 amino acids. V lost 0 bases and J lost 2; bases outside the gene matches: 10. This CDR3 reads CSARDVVSGRSPYEQYF. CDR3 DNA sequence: TGCAGTGCTAGAGATGTGGTTAGCGGGAGGTCCCCCTACGAGCAGTACTTC.

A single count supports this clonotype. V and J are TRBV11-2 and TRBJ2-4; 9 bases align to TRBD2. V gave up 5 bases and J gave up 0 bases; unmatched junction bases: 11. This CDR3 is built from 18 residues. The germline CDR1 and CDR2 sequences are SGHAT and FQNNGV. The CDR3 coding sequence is TGTGCCAGCAGCCCCAGACTAGCGGAGACACTAGCCAAAAACATTCAGTACTTC. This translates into CASSPRLAETLAKNIQYF.

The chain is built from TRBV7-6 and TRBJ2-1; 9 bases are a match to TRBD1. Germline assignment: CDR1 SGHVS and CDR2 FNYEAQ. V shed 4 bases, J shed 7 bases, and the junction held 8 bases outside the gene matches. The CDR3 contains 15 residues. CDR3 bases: TGTGCCAGCAGCTCCCCCCGGACAGGGGAGAATGAGCAGTTCTTC. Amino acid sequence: CASSSPRTGENEQFF.

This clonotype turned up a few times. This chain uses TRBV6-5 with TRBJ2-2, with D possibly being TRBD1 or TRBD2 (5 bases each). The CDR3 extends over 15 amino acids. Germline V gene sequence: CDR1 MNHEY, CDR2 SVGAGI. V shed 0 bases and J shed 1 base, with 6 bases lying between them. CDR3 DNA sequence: TGTGCCAGCAGTTACTCGGGGGAGAACACCGGGGAGCTGTTTTTT. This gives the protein CASSYSGENTGELFF.

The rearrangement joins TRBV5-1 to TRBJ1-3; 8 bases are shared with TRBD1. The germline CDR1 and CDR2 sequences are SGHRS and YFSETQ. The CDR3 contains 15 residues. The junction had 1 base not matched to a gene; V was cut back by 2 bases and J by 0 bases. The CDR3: CASSFDRGSGNTIYF. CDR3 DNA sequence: TGCGCCAGCAGCTTCGACAGGGGCTCTGGAAACACCATATATTTT.

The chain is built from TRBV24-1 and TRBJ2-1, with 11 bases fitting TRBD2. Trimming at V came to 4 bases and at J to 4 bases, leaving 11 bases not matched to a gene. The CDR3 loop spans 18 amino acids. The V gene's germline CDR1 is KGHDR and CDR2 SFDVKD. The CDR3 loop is CATSDKKPGTSGYNEQFF. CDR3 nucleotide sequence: TGTGCCACCAGTGACAAAAAACCCGGGACTAGCGGTTACAATGAGCAGTTCTTC.

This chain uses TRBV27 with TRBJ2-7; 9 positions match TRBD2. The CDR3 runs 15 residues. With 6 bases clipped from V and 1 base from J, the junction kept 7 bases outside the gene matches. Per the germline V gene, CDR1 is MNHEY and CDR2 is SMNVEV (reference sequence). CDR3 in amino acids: CASRAGLAKSYEQYF. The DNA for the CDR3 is TGTGCCAGCAGAGCCGGACTAGCGAAATCCTACGAGCAGTACTTC.

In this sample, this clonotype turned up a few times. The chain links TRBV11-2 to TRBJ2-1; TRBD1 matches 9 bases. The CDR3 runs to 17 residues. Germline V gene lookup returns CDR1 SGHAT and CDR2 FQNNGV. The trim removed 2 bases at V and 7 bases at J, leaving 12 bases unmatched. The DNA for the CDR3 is TGTGCCAGCAGCTTAAGGACGGGGACAGGGAAAGGTAATGAGCAGTTCTTC. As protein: CASSLRTGTGKGNEQFF.

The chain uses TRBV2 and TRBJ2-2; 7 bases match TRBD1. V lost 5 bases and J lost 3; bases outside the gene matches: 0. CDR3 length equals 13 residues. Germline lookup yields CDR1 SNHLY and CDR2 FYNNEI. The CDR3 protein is CASSTGDTGELFF. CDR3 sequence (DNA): TGTGCCAGCAGTACAGGGGACACCGGGGAGCTGTTTTTT.

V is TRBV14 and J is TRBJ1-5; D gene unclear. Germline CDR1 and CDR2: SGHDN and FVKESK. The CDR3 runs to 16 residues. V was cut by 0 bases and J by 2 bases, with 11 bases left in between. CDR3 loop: CASSQEEQTGNQPQHF. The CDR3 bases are TGTGCCAGCAGCCAAGAAGAACAAACGGGCAATCAGCCCCAGCATTTT.

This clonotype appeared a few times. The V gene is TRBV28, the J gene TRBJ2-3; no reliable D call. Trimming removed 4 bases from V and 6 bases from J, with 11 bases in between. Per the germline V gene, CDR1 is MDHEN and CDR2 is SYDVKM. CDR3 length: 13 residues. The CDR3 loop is CASSSTVGDTQYF. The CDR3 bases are TGTGCCAGCAGTTCCACCGTCGGCGATACGCAGTATTTT.

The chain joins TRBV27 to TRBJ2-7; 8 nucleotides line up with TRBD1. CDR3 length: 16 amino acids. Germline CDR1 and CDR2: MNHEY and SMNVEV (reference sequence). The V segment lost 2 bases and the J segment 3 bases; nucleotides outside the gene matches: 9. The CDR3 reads CASSLRGTGLYYEQYF. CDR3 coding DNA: TGTGCCAGCAGTTTAAGGGGGACAGGACTCTACTACGAGCAGTACTTC.

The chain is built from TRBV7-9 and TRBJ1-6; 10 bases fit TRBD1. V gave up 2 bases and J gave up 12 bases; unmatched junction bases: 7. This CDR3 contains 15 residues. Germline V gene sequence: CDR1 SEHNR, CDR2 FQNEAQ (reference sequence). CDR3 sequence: CASSLPRDRGEPLHF. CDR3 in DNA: TGTGCCAGCAGCTTACCCCGGGACAGGGGCGAACCCCTCCACTTT.

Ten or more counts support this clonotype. This CDR3 is CASTPGLDYEQYF. CDR3 DNA: TGTGCCAGCACCCCGGGACTAGACTACGAGCAGTACTTC. The gene calls are TRBV7-2 and TRBJ2-7; the match to TRBD2 covers 8 bases. V was clipped by 7 bases and J by 3 bases; unmatched bases: 5. The CDR3 spans 13 residues. Germline-derived CDR1 and CDR2 are SGHTA and FQGNSA.

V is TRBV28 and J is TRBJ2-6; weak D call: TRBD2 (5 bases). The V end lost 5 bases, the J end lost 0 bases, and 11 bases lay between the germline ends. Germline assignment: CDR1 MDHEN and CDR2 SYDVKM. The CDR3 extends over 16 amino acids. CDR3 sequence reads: CASSPGLFSGANVLTF. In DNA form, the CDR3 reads TGTGCCAGCAGTCCCGGACTGTTCTCTGGGGCCAACGTCCTGACTTTC.

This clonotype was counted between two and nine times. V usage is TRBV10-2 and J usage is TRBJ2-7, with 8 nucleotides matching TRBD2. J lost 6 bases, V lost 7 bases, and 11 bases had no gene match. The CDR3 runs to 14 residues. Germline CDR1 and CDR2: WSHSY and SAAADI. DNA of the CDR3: TGCGCCAGCAAAGGGAGCGGGAGTGTTCCCGAGCAGTACTTC. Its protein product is CASKGSGSVPEQYF.